A selection of T cell receptor beta chains follows, all from one sample in a study of OX40 agonist ivuxolimab in advanced cancers. Generated by immunoSEQ multiplex PCR, the TCRdb table keeps only in-frame clones and is missing some. Of some 41,000 clones listed, approximately 90% are singletons. Sequenced here: CD4+ or CD8+ T cells sorted from blood, sampled in a trial of the OX40 agonist ivuxolimab. The receptors originated from an adult with an advanced solid tumor such as melanoma, head and neck, liver or kidney cancer. CDR3s include the opening cysteine and the closing phenylalanine or tryptophan. The D gene is left open where the match is weak. A row's size may be missing; if present it is once, few, many or a size class.

v_gene	abundance	d_gene	j_gene	CDR3nt	CDR3aa
TRBV5-4	.	.	TRBJ1-6	TGTGCCAGCAGAAATACAGGAAATTCACCCCTCCACTTT	CASRNTGNSPLHF
TRBV7-9	.	TRBD1	TRBJ2-1	TGTGCCAGCAGCCGGGACAGTTCCTACAATGAGCAGTTCTTC	CASSRDSSYNEQFF
TRBV5-6	.	TRBD1	TRBJ2-7	TGTGCCAGCAGCTTAGTAAGGGGGCTCGAGCAGTACTTC	CASSLVRGLEQYF
TRBV19	.	.	TRBJ2-3	TGTGCCAGTAGTGTTGACGGGGTGGATACGCAGTATTTT	CASSVDGVDTQYF
TRBV28	.	.	TRBJ2-7	TGTGCCAGCAGGAGCCCTTCCTCCTACGAGCAGTACTTC	CASRSPSSYEQYF
TRBV7-9	.	.	TRBJ1-5	TGTGCCAGCAGCTTAGGCACGGGGACTAATCAGCCCCAGCATTTT	CASSLGTGTNQPQHF
TRBV28	.	TRBD1	TRBJ1-5	TGTGCCAGCAGTTATTCCACCCCTTCGGACAGGGTTAATAGCAATCAGCCCCAGCATTTT	CASSYSTPSDRVNSNQPQHF
TRBV7-9	.	.	TRBJ2-6	TGTGCCAGCAGCTTAACGTTGACAGAGGCTGCCGGGGCCAACGTCCTGACTTTC	CASSLTLTEAAGANVLTF
TRBV6-6	once	TRBD1	TRBJ1-6	TGTGCCAGCACTACAGGGGGCTTGGATTCACCCCTCCACTTT	CASTTGGLDSPLHF
TRBV5-8	once	.	TRBJ2-5	TGTGCCAGCAGCTCCCATTCGGGCAGAGAGACCCAGTACTTC	CASSSHSGRETQYF
TRBV5-5	.	.	TRBJ1-1	TGTGCCAGCAGCTTGGTCACAGCTGAAGCTTTCTTT	CASSLVTAEAFF
TRBV28	.	.	TRBJ2-7	TGTGCCAGCACCGTATTCAGGGGCTCCTACGAGCAGTACTTC	CASTVFRGSYEQYF
TRBV30	.	TRBD1	TRBJ1-1	TGTGCCTGGAGTACGGGACAGGGGGCCGGGACTGAAGCTTTCTTT	CAWSTGQGAGTEAFF
TRBV11-3	.	TRBD1	TRBJ1-1	TGTGCCAGCAGCTTTGGACAGGGGAACACTGAAGCTTTCTTT	CASSFGQGNTEAFF
TRBV27	.	.	TRBJ2-7	TGTGCCAGCAGTTTATGGGGGTCGGCCTACGAGCAGTACTTC	CASSLWGSAYEQYF
TRBV7-9	medium-sized	TRBD1	TRBJ1-1	TGTGCCAGCAGCCCGACAGGGGTTGAAGCTTTCTTT	CASSPTGVEAFF
TRBV30	few	TRBD1	TRBJ1-5	TGTGCCTGGAGCTCCGGGACAGGGGTGAATCAGCCCCAGCATTTT	CAWSSGTGVNQPQHF
TRBV27	.	.	TRBJ1-5	TGTGCCAGCAGTTTAGGTAGCAATCAGCCCCAGCATTTT	CASSLGSNQPQHF
TRBV5-4	.	.	TRBJ2-7	TGTGCCAGCAGCCCCGGCAGACAGGTTTTCTCCTACGAGCAGTACTTC	CASSPGRQVFSYEQYF
TRBV27	.	TRBD1	TRBJ1-4	TGTGCCAGCAAGGCTGCGACAGGGCGACGGGAAAAACTGTTTTTT	CASKAATGRREKLFF